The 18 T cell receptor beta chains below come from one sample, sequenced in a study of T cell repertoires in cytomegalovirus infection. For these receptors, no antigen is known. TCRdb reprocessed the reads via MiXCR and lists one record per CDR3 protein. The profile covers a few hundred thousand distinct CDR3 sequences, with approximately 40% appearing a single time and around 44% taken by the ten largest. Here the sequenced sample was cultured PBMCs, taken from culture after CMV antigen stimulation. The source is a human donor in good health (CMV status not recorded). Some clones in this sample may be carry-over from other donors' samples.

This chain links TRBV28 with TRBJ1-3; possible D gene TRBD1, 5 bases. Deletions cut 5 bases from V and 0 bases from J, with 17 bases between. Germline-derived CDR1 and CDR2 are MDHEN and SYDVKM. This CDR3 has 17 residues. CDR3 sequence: CASSPRLGVYSGNTIYF. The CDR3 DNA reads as TGTGCCAGCAGTCCCAGATTGGGGGTATACTCTGGAAACACCATATATTTT.

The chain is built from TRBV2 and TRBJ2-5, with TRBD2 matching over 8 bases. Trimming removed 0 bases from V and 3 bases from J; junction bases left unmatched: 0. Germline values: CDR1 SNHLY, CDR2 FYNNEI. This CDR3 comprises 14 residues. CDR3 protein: CASSEASGKETQYF. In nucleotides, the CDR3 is TGTGCCAGCAGTGAAGCTAGCGGGAAAGAGACCCAGTACTTC.

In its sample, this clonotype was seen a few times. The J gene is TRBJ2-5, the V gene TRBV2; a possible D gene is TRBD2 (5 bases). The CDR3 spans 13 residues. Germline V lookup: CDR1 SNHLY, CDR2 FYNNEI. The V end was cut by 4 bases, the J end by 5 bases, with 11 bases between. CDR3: CASSVGRVETQYF. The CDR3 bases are TGTGCCAGCAGTGTAGGGCGGGTTGAGACCCAGTACTTC.

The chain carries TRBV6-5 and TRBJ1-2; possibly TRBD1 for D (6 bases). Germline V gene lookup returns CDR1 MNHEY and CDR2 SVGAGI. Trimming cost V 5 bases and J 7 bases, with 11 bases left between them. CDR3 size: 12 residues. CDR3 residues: CASSTGNGGYTF. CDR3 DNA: TGTGCCAGCAGTACAGGGAATGGTGGCTACACCTTC.

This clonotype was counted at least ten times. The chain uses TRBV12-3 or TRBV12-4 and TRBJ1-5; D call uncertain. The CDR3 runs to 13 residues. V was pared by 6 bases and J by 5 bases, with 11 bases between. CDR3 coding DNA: TGTGCCAGCAGCTTATCAGCGGATCAGCCCCAGCATTTT. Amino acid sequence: CASSLSADQPQHF.

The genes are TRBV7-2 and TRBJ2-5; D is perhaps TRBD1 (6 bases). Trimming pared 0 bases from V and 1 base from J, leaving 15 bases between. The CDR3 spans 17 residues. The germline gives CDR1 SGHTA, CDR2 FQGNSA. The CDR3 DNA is TGTGCCAGCAGCTTAGCGGCCCCAGGGGCTGGCCAAGAGACCCAGTACTTC. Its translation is CASSLAAPGAGQETQYF.

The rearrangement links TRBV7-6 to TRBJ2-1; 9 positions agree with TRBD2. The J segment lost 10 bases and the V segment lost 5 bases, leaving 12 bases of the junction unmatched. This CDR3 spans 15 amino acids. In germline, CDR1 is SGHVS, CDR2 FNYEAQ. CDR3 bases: TGTGCCAGCAGCCCCCCCCTAGCGGGGTACAGGGAGCAGTTCTTC. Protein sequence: CASSPPLAGYREQFF. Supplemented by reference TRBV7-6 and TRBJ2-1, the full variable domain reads GAGVSQSPRYKVTKRGQDVALRCDPISGHVSLYWYRQALGQGPEFLTYFNYEAQQDKSGLPNDRFSAERPEGSISTLTIQRTEQRDSAMYRCASSPPLAGYREQFFGPGTRLTVL.

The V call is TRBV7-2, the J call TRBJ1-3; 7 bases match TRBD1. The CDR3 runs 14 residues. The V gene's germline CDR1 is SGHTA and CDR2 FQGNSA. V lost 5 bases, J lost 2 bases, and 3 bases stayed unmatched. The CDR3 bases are TGTGCCAGCAGCGCTGACAGGGCTGGAAACACCATATATTTT. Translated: CASSADRAGNTIYF.

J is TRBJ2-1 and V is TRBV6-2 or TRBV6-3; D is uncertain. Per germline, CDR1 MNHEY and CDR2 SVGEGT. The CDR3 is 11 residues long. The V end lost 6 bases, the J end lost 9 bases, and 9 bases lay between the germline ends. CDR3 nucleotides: TGTGCCAGCAGAACTCCGGGTGAGCAGTTCTTC. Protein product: CASRTPGEQFF.

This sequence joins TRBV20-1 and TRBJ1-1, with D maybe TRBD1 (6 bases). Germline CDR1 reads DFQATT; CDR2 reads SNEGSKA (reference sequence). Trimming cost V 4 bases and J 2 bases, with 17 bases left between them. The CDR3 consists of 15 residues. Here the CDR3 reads CSATPGAHVNTEAFF. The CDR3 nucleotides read TGCAGTGCTACCCCGGGGGCGCATGTCAACACTGAAGCTTTCTTT.

The CDR3 loop reads CASSLVGEQGTEAFF. CDR3 nucleotides: TGTGCCAGCAGCTTAGTTGGTGAACAGGGGACTGAAGCTTTCTTT. The rearrangement uses TRBV7-9 and TRBJ1-1; 7 nucleotides line up with TRBD1. CDR3 size: 15 residues. V lost 1 base and J lost 5; bases outside the gene matches: 7. The germline gives CDR1 SEHNR, CDR2 FQNEAQ (reference sequence).

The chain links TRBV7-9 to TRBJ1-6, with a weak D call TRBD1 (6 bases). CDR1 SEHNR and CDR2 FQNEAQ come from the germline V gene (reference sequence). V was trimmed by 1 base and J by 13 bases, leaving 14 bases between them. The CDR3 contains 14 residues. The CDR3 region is CASSLGRGKGPLHF. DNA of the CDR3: TGTGCCAGCAGCTTAGGCAGGGGCAAGGGGCCCCTCCACTTT. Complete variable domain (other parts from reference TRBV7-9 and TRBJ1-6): DTGVSQNPRHKITKRGQNVTFRCDPISEHNRLYWYRQTLGQGPEFLTYFQNEAQLEKSRLLSDRFSAERPKGSFSTLEIQRTEQGDSAMYLCASSLGRGKGPLHFGNGTRLTVT.

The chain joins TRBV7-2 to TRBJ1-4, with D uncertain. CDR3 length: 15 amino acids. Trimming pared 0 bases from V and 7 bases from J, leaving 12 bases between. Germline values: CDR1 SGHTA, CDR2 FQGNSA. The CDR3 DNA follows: TGTGCCAGCAGCTTAGCGCCGGGTTGGGGTGAAAAACTGTTTTTT. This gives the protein CASSLAPGWGEKLFF.

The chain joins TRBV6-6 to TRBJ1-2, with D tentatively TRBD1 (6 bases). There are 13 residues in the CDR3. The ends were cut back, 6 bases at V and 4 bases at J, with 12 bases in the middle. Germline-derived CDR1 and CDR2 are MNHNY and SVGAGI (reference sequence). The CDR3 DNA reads TGTGCCAGCAGCCGGACAGAATCCTATGGCTACACCTTC. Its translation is CASSRTESYGYTF.

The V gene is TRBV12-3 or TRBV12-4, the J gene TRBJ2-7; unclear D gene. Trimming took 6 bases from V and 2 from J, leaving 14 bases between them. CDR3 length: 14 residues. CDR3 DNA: TGTGCCAGCAGAAAGAGGACGGCGCCCTACGAGCAGTACTTC. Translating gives CASRKRTAPYEQYF.

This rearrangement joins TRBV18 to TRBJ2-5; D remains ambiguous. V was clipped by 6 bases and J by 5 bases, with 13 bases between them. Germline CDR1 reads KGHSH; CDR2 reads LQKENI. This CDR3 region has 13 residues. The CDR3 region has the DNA TGTGCCAGCTCCCCTCCCTCTGAGGAGACCCAGTACTTC. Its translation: CASSPPSEETQYF.

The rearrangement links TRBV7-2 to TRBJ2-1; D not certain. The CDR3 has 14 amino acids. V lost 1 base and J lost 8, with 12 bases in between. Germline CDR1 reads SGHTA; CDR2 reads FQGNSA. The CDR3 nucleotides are TGTGCCAGCAGCTTAGGGCCAAATAGCCATGAGCAGTTCTTC. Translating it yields CASSLGPNSHEQFF. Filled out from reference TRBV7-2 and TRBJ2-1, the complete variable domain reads GAGVSQSPSNKVTEKGKDVELRCDPISGHTALYWYRQSLGQGLEFLIYFQGNSAPDKSGLPSDRFSAERTGGSVSTLTIQRTQQEDSAVYLCASSLGPNSHEQFFGPGTRLTVL.

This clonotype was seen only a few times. Here the CDR3 DNA reads TGTGCCAGCAGTCGGACTAGCAATGAGCAGTTCTTC. The encoded protein is CASSRTSNEQFF. The J gene is TRBJ2-1, the V gene TRBV12-3 or TRBV12-4, with 7 bases fitting TRBD2. After removal of 5 bases from V and 6 bases from J, the junction contained 1 base not matched to a gene. The CDR3 totals 12 residues.